The TCR beta chain described here comes from a study of cytomegalovirus exposure and HLA in healthy donors. Study observations and caveats: Later on, an analysis found that several of the most significant clusters appeared to be linked to common viral pathogens, which included parvovirus B19.

There are 18 residues in the CDR3. The V end was cut by 2 bases, the J end by 0 bases, with 16 bases between. The germline gives CDR1 MDHEN, CDR2 SYDVKM. The PCR had 60 Vbeta and 13 Jbeta primers. Repertoires were generated with immunoSEQ multiplex PCR, while TCRdb's copy carries only in-frame clones and drops some. In the table there are 150,000 to 200,000 clones, about four fifths of which are singletons. About this clone itself: Its cognate antigen is unknown.

Each donor's status was that of a healthy bone marrow donor. Sequencing used PBMCs. The sequence came from a male donor in good health and CMV-seronegative. The J gene is TRBJ1-4, the V gene TRBV28; D may be TRBD1 (5 bases). CDR3 DNA: TGTGCCAGCAGTTTAATAGGGGTCGCCTTTGCAACTAATGAAAAACTGTTTTTT. It encodes CASSLIGVAFATNEKLFF.